The clone carrying this T cell receptor beta chain was seen just once. These data are taken from a study of T cell responses to AZD1222 COVID-19 vaccine. This CDR3 is 15 amino acids long. Trimming took off 1 base at V and 7 bases at J, with 11 bases between the two ends. Germline assignment: CDR1 PRHDT and CDR2 FYEKMQ (reference sequence). The data were produced by immunoSEQ multiplex PCR, yet TCRdb's version contains in-frame clones alone and is incomplete. The sample includes fewer than 150,000 clones, over 80% of them seen just once. The V gene is TRBV13, the J gene TRBJ1-6; no firm D call. Sequences were derived from peripheral blood, sampled 28 days after the second AZD1222 dose. This sequence was found in an adult who received the AZD1222 COVID-19 vaccine. The CDR3 nucleotides read TGTGCCAGCAGCTTAGCTGGGGTCACGAATTCACCCCTCCACTTT. Residues: CASSLAGVTNSPLHF. The full variable domain, its missing parts supplied by reference TRBV13 and TRBJ1-6, is AAGVIQSPRHLIKEKRETATLKCYPIPRHDTVYWYQQGPGQDPQFLISFYEKMQSDKGSIPDRFSAQQFSDYHSELNMSSLELGDSALYFCASSLAGVTNSPLHFGNGTRLTVT.